A selection of T cell receptor beta chains follows, all from one sample in a study of blood T cell repertoires in COVID-19. This table comes from immunoSEQ multiplex PCR, and its TCRdb copy is limited to in-frame clones, with some not included. The sample lists approximately 150,000 clones; 80% to 90% were seen once. Material: peripheral blood. The receptor source for this set is a man aged 60 to 75 with active or convalescent COVID-19. Both conserved end residues are part of each CDR3. Each record gives: J gene, clone size, V gene, D gene, CDR3 DNA, CDR3 protein. The D gene is left open where the match is weak. The size field is filled for only some rows; it gives once, few, many or a size class.

>TRBJ1-2|NA|TRBV6-6|TRBD1
TGTGCCAGCAGTCGAAGGACAGGGGTTCTACATGGCTACACCTTC
CASSRRTGVLHGYTF
>TRBJ2-3|NA|TRBV7-6|TRBD2
TGTGCCAGCAGCTTATATGCCGGGAGGGAGCAAGATACGCAGTATTTT
CASSLYAGREQDTQYF
>TRBJ2-7|NA|TRBV9|TRBD1
TGTGCCAGCAGCCCTCAACCACAGGGGCGCTCCTACGAGCAGTACTTC
CASSPQPQGRSYEQYF
>TRBJ2-1|NA|TRBV7-9|TRBD1
TGTGCCAGCAGCTTGGGACAGGGGCTCAATGAGCAGTTCTTC
CASSLGQGLNEQFF
>TRBJ2-7|NA|TRBV5-1|NA
TGCGCCAGCAGCTTGGATGGGGGGAGGTACGAGCAGTACTTC
CASSLDGGRYEQYF
>TRBJ2-1|NA|TRBV9|NA
TGTGCCAGCAGCGTATCTATCTACAATGAGCAGTTCTTC
CASSVSIYNEQFF
>TRBJ2-7|NA|TRBV7-9|TRBD2
TGTGCCAGCAGCTTCCGTCCTAGCGGCGCCCAATCGGCCTACGAGCAGTACTTC
CASSFRPSGAQSAYEQYF
>TRBJ1-3|NA|TRBV5-1|TRBD1
TGCGCCAGCAGCCCGGGACAGGGGAAGGCTGGAAACACCATATATTTT
CASSPGQGKAGNTIYF
>TRBJ1-4|NA|TRBV28|TRBD1
TGTGCCAGCAGTATGACGGGACAGGCTAATGAAAAACTGTTTTTT
CASSMTGQANEKLFF
>TRBJ2-5|NA|TRBV5-4|NA
TGTGCCAGCAGCTCCTGGAACGGGGTCCCCCAAGAGACCCAGTACTTC
CASSSWNGVPQETQYF
>TRBJ1-6|NA|TRBV7-2|NA
TGTGCCAGCAGTCTGGACAGATCGCCCCTCCACTTT
CASSLDRSPLHF
>TRBJ2-1|NA|TRBV24-1|NA
TGTGCCACCAGCCGAGGAGGGGAGGATGAGCAGTTCTTC
CATSRGGEDEQFF
>TRBJ2-3|NA|TRBV28|NA
TGTGCCAGCAGTATACTATTCCTTAGCACAGATACGCAGTATTTT
CASSILFLSTDTQYF
>TRBJ1-5|NA|TRBV7-8|TRBD1
TGTGCCAGCAGCTTCTATGACAGGGTGGATCAGCCCCAGCATTTT
CASSFYDRVDQPQHF
>TRBJ2-2|NA|TRBV9|TRBD1
TGTGCCAGCAGCTTCGGACAGGGGGCTAACACCGGGGAGCTGTTTTTT
CASSFGQGANTGELFF
>TRBJ2-3|NA|TRBV19|TRBD2
TGTGCCAGTAGTATATACCTAGCGGCAGATACGCAGTATTTT
CASSIYLAADTQYF
>TRBJ2-1|few|TRBV19|NA
TGTGCCAGTAGCCAGCGTACGGTGGCTGAGCAGTTCTTC
CASSQRTVAEQFF
>TRBJ1-5|NA|TRBV13|NA
TGTGCCAGCAGCCGAGGCAATCAGCCCCAGCATTTT
CASSRGNQPQHF